This TCR beta chain appears in the sequencing data of a study of tumor and adjacent non-tumor tissue in lung cancer. Across the whole study: Patients were aged roughly 31 to 76, about ten men and about 5 women, stage I to III. Overall study findings and caveats: Tumor TCR diversity, when higher, was linked to shorter survival.

The template was RNA from unsorted bulk tissue. TCRbeta libraries were built with three rounds of nested PCR, modified from ARM-PCR. TCRdb processed the multiplex PCR reads anew with MiXCR; each CDR3 protein has one entry. Here the sample spans 65,000 to 95,000 distinct CDR3 sequences, around 70% being singletons. Germline values: CDR1 GTSNPN, CDR2 SVGIG (reference sequence). V was trimmed by 5 bases and J by 0 bases, leaving 17 bases between them. This CDR3 contains 16 residues. About this clonotype: The target antigen is unknown. Likely a read error: the CDR3 ends without its conserved phenylalanine or tryptophan.

The receptor's source is an older woman with non-small cell lung cancer. The chain combines TRBV30 with TRBJ1-5, with D tentatively TRBD1 (5 bases). The source material was lung tumor tissue. This CDR3 is CAWGEGTAYSNQPQHS. The CDR3 DNA is TGTGCCTGGGGGGAGGGGACCGCCTATAGCAATCAGCCCCAGCATTCT.